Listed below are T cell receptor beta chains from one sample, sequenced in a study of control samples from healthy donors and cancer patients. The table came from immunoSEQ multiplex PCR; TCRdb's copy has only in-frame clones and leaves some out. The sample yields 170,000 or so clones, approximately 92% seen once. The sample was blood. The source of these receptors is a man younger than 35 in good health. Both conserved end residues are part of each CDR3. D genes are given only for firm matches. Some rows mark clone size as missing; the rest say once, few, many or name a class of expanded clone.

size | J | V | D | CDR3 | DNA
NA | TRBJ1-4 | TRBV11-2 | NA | CASSLQGRYEKLFF | TGTGCCAGCAGCTTACAGGGACGCTATGAAAAACTGTTTTTT
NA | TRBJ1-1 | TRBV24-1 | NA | CATSDNQNTEAFF | TGTGCCACCAGTGATAATCAGAACACTGAAGCTTTCTTT
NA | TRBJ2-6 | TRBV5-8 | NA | CASSFNGRKSSGANVLTF | TGTGCCAGCAGCTTCAACGGTCGGAAGTCGTCTGGGGCCAACGTCCTGACTTTC
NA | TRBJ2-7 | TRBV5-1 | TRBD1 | CASKGTGTTYEQYF | TGCGCCAGCAAGGGGACAGGGACAACCTACGAGCAGTACTTC
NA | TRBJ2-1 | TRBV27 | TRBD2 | CASSLEGGSYNEQFF | TGTGCCAGCAGTTTGGAGGGAGGGTCCTACAATGAGCAGTTCTTC
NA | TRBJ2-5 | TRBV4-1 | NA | CASSQVVFKETQYF | TGCGCCAGCAGCCAAGTGGTCTTTAAAGAGACCCAGTACTTC
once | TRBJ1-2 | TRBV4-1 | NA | CASSHPSGLYGYTF | TGCGCCAGCAGCCACCCCTCAGGACTCTATGGCTACACCTTC
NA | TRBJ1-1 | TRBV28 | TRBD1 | CASRKVQGITEAFF | TGTGCCAGCAGGAAGGTACAGGGGATCACTGAAGCTTTCTTT
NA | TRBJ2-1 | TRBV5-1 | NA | CASTSYGRGGDSYNEQFF | TGCGCCAGCACCTCTTATGGAAGGGGTGGAGACTCCTACAATGAGCAGTTCTTC
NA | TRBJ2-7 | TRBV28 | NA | CASSLFEGGGYEQYF | TGTGCCAGCAGTTTATTCGAGGGGGGCGGGTACGAGCAGTACTTC
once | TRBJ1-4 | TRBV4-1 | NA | CASSQDGQGQNEKLFF | TGCGCCAGCAGCCAAGATGGGCAGGGCCAAAATGAAAAACTGTTTTTT
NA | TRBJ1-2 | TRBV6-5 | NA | CASSYLTGQNYGYTF | TGTGCCAGCAGTTACTTGACAGGTCAGAACTATGGCTACACCTTC
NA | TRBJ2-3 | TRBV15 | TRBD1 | CATSKEPGQGGSDTQYF | TGTGCCACCAGCAAAGAACCGGGACAGGGGGGATCAGATACGCAGTATTTT
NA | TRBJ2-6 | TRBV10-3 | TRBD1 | CAISEQGFGANVLTF | TGTGCCATCAGTGAACAGGGGTTCGGGGCCAACGTCCTGACTTTC
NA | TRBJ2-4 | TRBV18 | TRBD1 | CASSPPGTGKNIQYF | TGTGCCAGCTCACCACCAGGGACAGGGAAAAACATTCAGTACTTC
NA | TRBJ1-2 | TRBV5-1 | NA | CASSLAQEINYGYTF | TGCGCCAGCAGCTTGGCACAGGAGATTAACTATGGCTACACCTTC
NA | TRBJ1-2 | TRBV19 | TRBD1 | CASSIKGQGAGYTF | TGTGCCAGTAGTATTAAAGGACAGGGGGCTGGCTACACCTTC
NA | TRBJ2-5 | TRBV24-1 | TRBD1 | CATSDPQGTANRETQYF | TGTGCCACCAGTGATCCGCAGGGGACAGCAAACAGAGAGACCCAGTACTTC
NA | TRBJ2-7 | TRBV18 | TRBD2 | CASSPSAGGSYEQYF | TGTGCCAGCTCACCATCGGCGGGGGGGTCCTACGAGCAGTACTTC
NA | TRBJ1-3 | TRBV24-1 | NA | CATSGGDGIYANSGNTIYF | TGTGCCACCAGTGGCGGGGACGGGATTTACGCTAACTCTGGAAACACCATATATTTT
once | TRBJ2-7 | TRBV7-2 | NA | CASRARGTYEQYF | TGTGCCAGCAGGGCAAGGGGAACCTACGAGCAGTACTTC
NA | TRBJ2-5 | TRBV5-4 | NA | CASSLMGYETQYF | TGTGCCAGCAGCTTGATGGGATACGAGACCCAGTACTTC
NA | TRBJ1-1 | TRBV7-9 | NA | CASSPWGGQNTEAFF | TGTGCCAGCAGCCCGTGGGGCGGCCAGAACACTGAAGCTTTCTTT
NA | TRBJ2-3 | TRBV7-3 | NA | CASSLIPGSTDTQYF | TGTGCCAGCAGCTTAATCCCGGGGAGCACAGATACGCAGTATTTT
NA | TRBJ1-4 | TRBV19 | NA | CASSLSRGTNEKLFF | TGTGCCAGTAGCCTAAGCAGGGGCACTAATGAAAAACTGTTTTTT
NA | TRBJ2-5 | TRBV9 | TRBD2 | CASSPRGGSQETQYF | TGTGCCAGCAGCCCCCGGGGGGGGTCTCAAGAGACCCAGTACTTC
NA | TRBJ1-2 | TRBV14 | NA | CASSQDRGAGYTF | TGTGCCAGCAGCCAAGATCGGGGGGCGGGCTACACCTTC
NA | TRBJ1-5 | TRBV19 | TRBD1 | CASSITGGNQPQHF | TGTGCCAGTAGTATCACAGGGGGCAATCAGCCCCAGCATTTT
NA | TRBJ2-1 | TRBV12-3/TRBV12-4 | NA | CASTLYNEQFF | TGTGCCAGCACTCTGTACAATGAGCAGTTCTTC
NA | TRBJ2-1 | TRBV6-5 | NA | CASSYMREGSQFF | TGTGCCAGCAGTTACATGAGAGAAGGATCGCAGTTCTTC
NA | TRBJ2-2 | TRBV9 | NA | CASSEGAGELFF | TGTGCCAGCAGCGAGGGGGCCGGGGAGCTGTTTTTT
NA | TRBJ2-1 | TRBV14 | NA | CASSQETEAIVEFF | TGTGCCAGCAGCCAAGAGACGGAGGCGATAGTTGAGTTCTTC
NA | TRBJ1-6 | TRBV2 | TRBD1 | CATLTDRTYNSPLHF | TGTGCCACCCTGACGGACAGGACCTATAATTCACCCCTCCACTTT
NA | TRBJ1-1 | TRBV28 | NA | CASSKGGKNTEAFF | TGTGCCAGCAGCAAAGGGGGGAAGAACACTGAAGCTTTCTTT
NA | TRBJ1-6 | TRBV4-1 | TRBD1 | CASSPGQGGNSPLHF | TGCGCCAGCAGCCCCGGACAGGGGGGAAATTCACCCCTCCACTTT
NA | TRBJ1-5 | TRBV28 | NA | CASSLAGISNQPQHF | TGTGCCAGCAGTTTAGCGGGGATTAGCAATCAGCCCCAGCATTTT
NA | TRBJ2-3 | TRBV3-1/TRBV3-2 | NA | CASSQDWGDTQYF | TGTGCCAGCAGCCAAGATTGGGGAGATACGCAGTATTTT
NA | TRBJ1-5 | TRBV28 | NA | CASSSHGSWGNQPQHF | TGTGCCAGCAGTTCTCACGGCTCGTGGGGCAATCAGCCCCAGCATTTT
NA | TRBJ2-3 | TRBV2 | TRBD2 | CASDPAGGKKTQYF | TGTGCCAGCGACCCAGCGGGGGGGAAAAAAACGCAGTATTTT
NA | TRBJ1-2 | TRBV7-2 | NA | CASRLAGSLYGYTF | TGTGCCAGCAGGCTAGCGGGCAGCCTCTATGGCTACACCTTC
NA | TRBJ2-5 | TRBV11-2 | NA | CASSWTFQETQYF | TGTGCCAGCAGCTGGACTTTCCAAGAGACCCAGTACTTC
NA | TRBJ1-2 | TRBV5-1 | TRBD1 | CASSWTGYNYGYTF | TGCGCCAGCAGCTGGACAGGTTATAACTATGGCTACACCTTC
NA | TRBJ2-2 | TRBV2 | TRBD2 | CASSARLAGGPGELFF | TGTGCCAGCAGTGCTCGACTAGCGGGGGGTCCCGGGGAGCTGTTTTTT
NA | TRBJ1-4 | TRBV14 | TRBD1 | CASRGQGVGEKLFF | TGTGCCAGCAGAGGACAGGGAGTAGGAGAAAAACTGTTTTTT
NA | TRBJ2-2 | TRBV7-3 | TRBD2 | CASSLSGANTGELFF | TGTGCCAGCAGCCTCAGCGGGGCGAACACCGGGGAGCTGTTTTTT
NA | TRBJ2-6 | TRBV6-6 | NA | CASKGSGANVLTF | TGTGCCAGCAAAGGCTCTGGGGCCAACGTCCTGACTTTC
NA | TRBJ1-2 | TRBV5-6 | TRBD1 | CASSPSTGGFHYGYTF | TGTGCCAGCAGCCCATCTACAGGGGGCTTCCACTATGGCTACACCTTC
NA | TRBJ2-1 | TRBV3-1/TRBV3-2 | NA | CASSQDRIANEQFF | TGTGCCAGCAGCCAAGACAGAATTGCCAATGAGCAGTTCTTC
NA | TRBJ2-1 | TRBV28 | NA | CASSQGIGEQFF | TGTGCCAGCAGCCAGGGCATCGGTGAGCAGTTCTTC
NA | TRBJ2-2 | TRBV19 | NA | CASSIDRETRNTGELFF | TGTGCCAGTAGTATAGACAGGGAAACGCGAAACACCGGGGAGCTGTTTTTT
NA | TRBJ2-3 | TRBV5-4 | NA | CASSRGSDLDTQYF | TGTGCCAGCAGCCGCGGCTCTGATCTGGATACGCAGTATTTT
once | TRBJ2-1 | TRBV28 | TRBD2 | CAIETSGGANEQFF | TGTGCCATCGAAACTAGCGGGGGGGCCAATGAGCAGTTCTTC
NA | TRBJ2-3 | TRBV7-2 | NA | CASRRYPSTDTQYF | TGTGCCAGCCGCCGGTACCCTAGCACAGATACGCAGTATTTT
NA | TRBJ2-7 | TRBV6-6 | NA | CASSYRVYEQYF | TGTGCCAGCAGTTACCGAGTCTACGAGCAGTACTTC
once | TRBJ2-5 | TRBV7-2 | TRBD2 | CASSHGLAGDGGETQYF | TGTGCCAGCAGCCATGGACTAGCGGGGGACGGTGGGGAGACCCAGTACTTC
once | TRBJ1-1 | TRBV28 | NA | CASTLGTLTAFF | TGTGCCAGCACCCTAGGGACCTTAACAGCTTTCTTT